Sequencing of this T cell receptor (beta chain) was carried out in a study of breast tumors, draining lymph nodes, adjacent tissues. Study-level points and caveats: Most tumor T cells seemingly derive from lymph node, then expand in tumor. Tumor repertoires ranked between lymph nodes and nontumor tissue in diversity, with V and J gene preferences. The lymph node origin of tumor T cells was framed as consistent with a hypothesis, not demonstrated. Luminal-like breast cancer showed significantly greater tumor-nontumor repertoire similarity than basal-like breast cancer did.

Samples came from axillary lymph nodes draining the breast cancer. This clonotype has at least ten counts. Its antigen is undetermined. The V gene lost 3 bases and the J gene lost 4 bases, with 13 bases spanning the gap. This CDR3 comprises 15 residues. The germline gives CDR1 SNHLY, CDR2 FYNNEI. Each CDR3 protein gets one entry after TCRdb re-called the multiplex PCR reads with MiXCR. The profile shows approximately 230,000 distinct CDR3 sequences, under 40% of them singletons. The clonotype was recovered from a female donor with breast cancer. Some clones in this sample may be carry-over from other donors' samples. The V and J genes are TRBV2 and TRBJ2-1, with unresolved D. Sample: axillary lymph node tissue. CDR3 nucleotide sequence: TGTGCCAGCAGTGAGCAAACACGGATATACAATGAGCAGTTCTTC. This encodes CASSEQTRIYNEQFF.